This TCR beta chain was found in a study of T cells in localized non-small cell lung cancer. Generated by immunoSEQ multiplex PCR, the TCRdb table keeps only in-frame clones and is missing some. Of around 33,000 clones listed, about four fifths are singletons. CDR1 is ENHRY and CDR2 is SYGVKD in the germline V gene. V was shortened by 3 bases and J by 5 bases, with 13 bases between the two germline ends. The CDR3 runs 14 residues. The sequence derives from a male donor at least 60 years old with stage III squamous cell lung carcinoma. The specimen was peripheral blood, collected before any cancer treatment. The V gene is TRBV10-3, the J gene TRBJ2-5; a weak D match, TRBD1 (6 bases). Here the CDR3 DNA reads TGTGCCATCAGTGAAACTAGGGGACACGAGACCCAGTACTTC. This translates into CAISETRGHETQYF.